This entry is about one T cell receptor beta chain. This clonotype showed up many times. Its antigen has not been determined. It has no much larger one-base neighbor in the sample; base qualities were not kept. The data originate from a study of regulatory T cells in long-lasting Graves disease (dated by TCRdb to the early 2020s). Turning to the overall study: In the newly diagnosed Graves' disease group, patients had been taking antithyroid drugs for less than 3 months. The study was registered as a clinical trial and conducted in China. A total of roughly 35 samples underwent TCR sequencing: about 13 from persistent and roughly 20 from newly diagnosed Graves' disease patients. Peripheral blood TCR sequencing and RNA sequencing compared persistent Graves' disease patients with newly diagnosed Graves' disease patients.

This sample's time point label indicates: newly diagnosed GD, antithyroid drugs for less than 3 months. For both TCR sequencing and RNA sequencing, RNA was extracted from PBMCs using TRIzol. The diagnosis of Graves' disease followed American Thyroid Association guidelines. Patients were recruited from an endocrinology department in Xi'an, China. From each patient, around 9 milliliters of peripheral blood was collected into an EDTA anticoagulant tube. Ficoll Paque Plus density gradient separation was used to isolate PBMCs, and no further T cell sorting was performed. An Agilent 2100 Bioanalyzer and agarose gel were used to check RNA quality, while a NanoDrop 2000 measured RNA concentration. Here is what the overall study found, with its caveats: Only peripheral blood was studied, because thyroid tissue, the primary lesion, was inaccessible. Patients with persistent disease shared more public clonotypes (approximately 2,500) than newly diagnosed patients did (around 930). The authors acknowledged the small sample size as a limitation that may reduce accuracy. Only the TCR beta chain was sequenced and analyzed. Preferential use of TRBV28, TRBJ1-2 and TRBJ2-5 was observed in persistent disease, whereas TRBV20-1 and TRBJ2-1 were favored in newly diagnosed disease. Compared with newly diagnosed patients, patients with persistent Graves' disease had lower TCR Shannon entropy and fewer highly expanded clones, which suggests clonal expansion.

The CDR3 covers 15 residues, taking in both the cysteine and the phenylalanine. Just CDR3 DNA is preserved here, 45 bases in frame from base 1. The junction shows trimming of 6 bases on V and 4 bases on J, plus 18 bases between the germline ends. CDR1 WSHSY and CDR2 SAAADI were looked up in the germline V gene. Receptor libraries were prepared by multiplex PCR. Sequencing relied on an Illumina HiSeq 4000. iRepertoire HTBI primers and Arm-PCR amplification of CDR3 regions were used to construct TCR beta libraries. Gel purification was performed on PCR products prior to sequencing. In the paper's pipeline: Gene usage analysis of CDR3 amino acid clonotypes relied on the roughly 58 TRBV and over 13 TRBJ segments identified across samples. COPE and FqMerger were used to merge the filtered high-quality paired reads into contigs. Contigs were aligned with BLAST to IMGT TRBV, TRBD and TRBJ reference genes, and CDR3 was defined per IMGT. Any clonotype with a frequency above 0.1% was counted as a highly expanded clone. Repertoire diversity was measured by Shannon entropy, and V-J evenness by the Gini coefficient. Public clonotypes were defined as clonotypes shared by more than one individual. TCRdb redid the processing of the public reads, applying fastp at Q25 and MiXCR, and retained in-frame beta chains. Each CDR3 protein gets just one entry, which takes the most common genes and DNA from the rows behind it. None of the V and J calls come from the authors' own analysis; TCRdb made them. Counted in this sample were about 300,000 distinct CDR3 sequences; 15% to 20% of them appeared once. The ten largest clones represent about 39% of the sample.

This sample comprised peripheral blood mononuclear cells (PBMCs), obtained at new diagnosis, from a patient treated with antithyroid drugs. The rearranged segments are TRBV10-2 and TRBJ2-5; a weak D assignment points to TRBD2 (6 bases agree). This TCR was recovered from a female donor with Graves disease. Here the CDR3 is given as CASSESGRRGETQYF. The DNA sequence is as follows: TGCGCCAGCAGCGAATCAGGGAGGAGGGGAGAGACCCAGTACTTC.